One sample yielded the 29 T cell receptor beta chains listed below, sequenced in a study of T-cell reconstitution after alpha-beta-depleted transplantation in children. Using unique molecular identifiers, the investigators prepared the TCRbeta library. In TCRdb, the PCR reads were re-called with MiXCR into one record per CDR3 protein. This sample has about 980,000 distinct CDR3 sequences; under 30% occur once, and the top ten carry 25% to 35%. The specimen was PBMCs, mostly from graft donor cells, collected 360 days after TCRalphabeta/CD19-depleted stem cell transplant. The receptors derive from a boy in the first two years of life who had a stem cell transplant for SCID, so the T cells may come from the graft donor.

CDR3: CASRTGSRDEQFF. In DNA, the CDR3 is TGTGCCAGCAGAACAGGGAGTCGGGATGAGCAGTTCTTC. The chain has TRBV6-2 or TRBV6-3 and TRBJ2-1; a possible D gene is TRBD1 (6 bases). The CDR3 is 13 amino acids. CDR1 is MNHEY and CDR2 is SVGEGT in the germline V gene. V lost 6 bases and J lost 8, with 14 bases in between.

This chain connects TRBV12-3 or TRBV12-4 to TRBJ1-1; no firm D call. Trimming took off 6 bases at V and 6 bases at J, with 14 bases between the two ends. The CDR3 sequence is 13 residues long. CDR3 residues: CASSRASIAEAFF. The CDR3 DNA reads as TGTGCCAGCAGCCGGGCATCTATCGCTGAAGCTTTCTTT.

The gene calls are TRBV25-1 and TRBJ1-1, with D perhaps TRBD1 (6 bases). Germline values: CDR1 MGHDK, CDR2 SYGVNS. V gave up 8 bases and J gave up 7 bases, with 17 bases separating them. This CDR3 has 13 amino acids. The CDR3 DNA is TGTGCCAGCCGGGGGGGGGCGCGTGGTGAAGCTTTCTTT. This codes for CASRGGARGEAFF.

The J gene is TRBJ2-1, the V gene TRBV6-2 or TRBV6-3, with D hard to call. The germline V gene encodes CDR1 MNHEY and CDR2 SVGEGT. The CDR3 has 17 residues. The ends were cut back, 5 bases at V and 2 bases at J, with 19 bases in the middle. DNA of the CDR3: TGTGCCAGCAGTCCACGGACCATTACGAACGCCTACAATGAGCAGTTCTTC. Translated, it gives CASSPRTITNAYNEQFF.

CDR3: CSVRTSRETQYF. The CDR3 region has the DNA TGCAGCGTGCGGACTAGCCGGGAGACCCAGTACTTC. The chain employs TRBV29-1 and TRBJ2-5; TRBD2 agrees at 8 bases. This CDR3 region has 12 residues. The junction had 5 bases not matched to a gene; V was cut back by 6 bases and J by 5 bases. The germline V gene encodes CDR1 SQVTM and CDR2 ANQGSEA.

In regard to this clonotype: This may be a read error, as it is one base from a much larger clone. V gene TRBV12-3 or TRBV12-4 combines with J gene TRBJ2-1; D not certain. This CDR3 is 12 amino acids long. CDR3: CVSSFDENEQFF. CDR3 DNA sequence: TGTGTCAGCAGTTTCGACGAAAATGAGCAGTTCTTC.

The chain employs TRBV10-3 and TRBJ2-3; D is possibly TRBD1 or TRBD2 (7 bases each). The V gene's germline CDR1 is ENHRY and CDR2 SYGVKD. The CDR3 has 12 residues. Trimming left V 10 bases short and J 4 bases short, with 12 bases between. The CDR3 sequence is CATRGGSDTQYF. The CDR3 coding sequence is TGTGCCACCAGGGGGGGTTCAGATACGCAGTATTTT.

This clonotype was detected a few times. The chain recombines TRBV29-1 with TRBJ2-5, with D possibly being TRBD1 or TRBD2 (5 bases each). The CDR3 is 13 residues long. Germline loops: CDR1 SQVTM, CDR2 ANQGSEA. V lost 1 base, J lost 5 bases, and 11 bases lay in between. The CDR3 region has the DNA TGCAGCGTTGAAGTTGGGGGAACGGAGACCCAGTACTTC. Its translation is CSVEVGGTETQYF.

This clonotype was found a few times. The CDR3 bases are TGCGCCAGCAGCCGCTGGCTGCTGCGGGGGCGCGGGGGCTACACCTTC. Translating it yields CASSRWLLRGRGGYTF. The chain recombines TRBV4-1 with TRBJ1-2, with D maybe TRBD1 (6 bases). Germline V CDR1 and CDR2: MGHRA, YSYEKL. This CDR3 has 16 residues. V lost 4 bases, J lost 8 bases, and 23 bases lay in between.

The V call is TRBV11-1, the J call TRBJ2-1; tentative D call: TRBD2 (5 bases). This CDR3 is 15 amino acids long. In germline, CDR1 is SGHAT, CDR2 FQDESV (reference sequence). Trimming pared 1 base from V and 5 bases from J, leaving 12 bases between. CDR3 amino acids: CASSLDLAWNNEQFF. In DNA, the CDR3 is TGTGCCAGCAGCTTAGATTTAGCGTGGAACAATGAGCAGTTCTTC.

This clonotype was counted only a few times. This chain connects TRBV20-1 to TRBJ2-1, with D perhaps TRBD2 (6 bases). V was clipped by 3 bases and J by 6 bases, with 12 bases between them. There are 13 residues in the CDR3. Germline CDR1 DFQATT, CDR2 SNEGSKA (reference sequence). The CDR3 is CSARMGGGNEQFF. The CDR3 bases are TGCAGTGCTAGGATGGGAGGAGGCAATGAGCAGTTCTTC.

This clonotype has only a few counts. The rearrangement joins TRBV7-2 to TRBJ1-6; D unresolved. CDR1 and CDR2 (germline): SGHTA, FQGNSA. The CDR3 totals 13 residues. The V gene lost 2 bases and the J gene lost 7 bases, with 6 bases spanning the gap. The CDR3 loop reads CASSLWQNSPLHF. Written as DNA, the CDR3 is TGTGCCAGCAGCTTATGGCAGAATTCACCCCTCCACTTT. Full variable domain (remainder filled in from reference TRBV7-2 and TRBJ1-6): GAGVSQSPSNKVTEKGKDVELRCDPISGHTALYWYRQSLGQGLEFLIYFQGNSAPDKSGLPSDRFSAERTGGSVSTLTIQRTQQEDSAVYLCASSLWQNSPLHFGNGTRLTVT.

The chain has TRBV2 and TRBJ2-7; no definite D call. Trimming removed 4 bases from V and 4 bases from J, with 14 bases in between. This CDR3 has 14 residues. Per the germline V gene, CDR1 is SNHLY and CDR2 is FYNNEI. The CDR3 nucleotides read TGTGCCAGCAGTGGTTGGGCGTCGAATTACGAGCAGTACTTC. This encodes CASSGWASNYEQYF.

This clonotype has a count of ten or more. V gene TRBV5-1 combines with J gene TRBJ2-5, with 7 bases aligning to TRBD1. V gave up 0 bases and J gave up 1 base; unmatched junction bases: 0. CDR1 is SGHRS, CDR2 YFSETQ, per germline. This CDR3 spans 14 amino acids. CDR3: CASSLGQGQETQYF. In DNA form, the CDR3 reads TGCGCCAGCAGCTTGGGACAGGGCCAAGAGACCCAGTACTTC.

This chain joins TRBV18 and TRBJ2-1; 9 bases align to TRBD1. The CDR3 totals 15 residues. J gave up 3 bases and V 6 bases, and 6 bases lay outside the gene matches. The germline V gene has CDR1 KGHSH and CDR2 LQKENI. The CDR3 region has the DNA TGTGCCAGCTCCGGGACAGGGACCGTCTACAATGAGCAGTTCTTC. This sequence encodes CASSGTGTVYNEQFF.

The sample holds a few counts of this clonotype. This sequence joins TRBV28 and TRBJ2-1, with D possibly being TRBD1 or TRBD2 (5 bases each). The length of the CDR3 is 16 residues. The germline V and J ends were trimmed by 6 bases and 4 bases, with 19 bases remaining between them. Germline CDR1 and CDR2: MDHEN and SYDVKM. CDR3 coding DNA: TGTGCCAGCAGCGCCGCCCGGGACCGTAGGTACAATGAGCAGTTCTTC. Its protein is CASSAARDRRYNEQFF.

The chain links TRBV15 to TRBJ2-7; TRBD1 is a possible D gene (7 bases). Germline V gene lookup returns CDR1 LNHNV and CDR2 YYDKDF (reference sequence). The CDR3 is 14 residues long. The germline V and J ends were trimmed by 2 bases and 9 bases, with 17 bases remaining between them. CDR3 sequence: CATSRRGYRGGQYF. Written as DNA, the CDR3 is TGTGCCACCAGCAGAAGGGGATACAGGGGAGGGCAGTACTTC.

The V call is TRBV11-2, the J call TRBJ2-7; 9 bases align to TRBD1. Germline assignment: CDR1 SGHAT and CDR2 FQNNGV. This CDR3 is 16 amino acids long. Losses at the gene ends were 5 bases for V and 6 bases for J; bases not matched to a gene: 14. CDR3 coding DNA: TGTGCCAGCAGCCCTCCCGGGACAGGGAATCGGGGCGAGCAGTACTTC. It encodes CASSPPGTGNRGEQYF.

In this sample, this clonotype turned up a few times. The chain employs TRBV5-1 and TRBJ2-1; 8 bases are shared with TRBD1. This CDR3 region has 13 residues. Losses at the gene ends were 1 base for V and 11 bases for J; bases not matched to a gene: 5. Germline CDR1 and CDR2: SGHRS and YFSETQ. The CDR3 sequence is CASSLSQGGQQFF. The CDR3 DNA reads TGCGCCAGCAGCTTGTCACAGGGGGGACAGCAGTTCTTC.

As regards this clonotype: This likely comes from a read error, as the CDR3 has no conserved phenylalanine or tryptophan at its end. The chain carries TRBV6-2 or TRBV6-3 and TRBJ1-5; the match to TRBD1 covers 7 bases. The CDR3 covers 16 residues. The germline CDR1 and CDR2 sequences are MNHEY and SVGEGT. The ends lost 0 bases at V and 0 bases at J; junction bases unmatched: 2. The CDR3 spells CASSYSGQRSNQPQHI. The CDR3, as DNA: TGTGCCAGCAGTTACTCGGGACAGCGTAGCAATCAGCCCCAGCATATT.

The rearrangement uses TRBV28 and TRBJ1-5; TRBD1 might be the D (5 bases). The V and J ends lost 4 bases and 4 bases respectively, with 14 bases between them. CDR3 length: 15 residues. Germline-derived CDR1 and CDR2 are MDHEN and SYDVKM. The CDR3 DNA reads TGTGCCAGCAGTTACTTATGGGACGGGAATCAGCCCCAGCATTTT. It yields the protein CASSYLWDGNQPQHF.

The rearrangement links TRBV29-1 to TRBJ2-1; D is uncertain. The CDR3 has 15 amino acids. Germline CDR1 and CDR2: SQVTM and ANQGSEA. Trimming took off 3 bases at V and 0 bases at J, with 12 bases between the two ends. The CDR3 region is CSVDGTTDSYNEQFF. In DNA, the CDR3 is TGCAGCGTTGACGGTACAACGGACTCCTACAATGAGCAGTTCTTC.

The chain carries TRBV2 and TRBJ2-3; D is uncertain. Trimming removed 1 base from V and 6 bases from J, with 11 bases in between. The germline V gene encodes CDR1 SNHLY and CDR2 FYNNEI. The CDR3 totals 14 residues. The CDR3 nucleotides are TGTGCCAGCAGTGAAGGGTATGGTATCGATACGCAGTATTTT. Translating gives CASSEGYGIDTQYF.

V and J are TRBV7-3 and TRBJ2-3, with D maybe TRBD2 (7 bases). CDR3 length: 15 residues. Per the germline V gene, CDR1 is SGHTA and CDR2 is FQGTGA. Trimming stripped 1 base from V and 5 bases from J, with 13 bases between. The CDR3 coding sequence is TGTGCCAGCAGCTTAAACGGGGGGCTTGGAGATACGCAGTATTTT. Its protein product is CASSLNGGLGDTQYF.

There are a few counts of this clonotype. The genes are TRBV29-1 and TRBJ2-6; D gene uncertain. Germline-derived CDR1 and CDR2 are SQVTM and ANQGSEA. This CDR3 spans 13 amino acids. V was cut by 3 bases and J by 0 bases, with 3 bases left in between. CDR3 coding DNA: TGCAGCGTTGAGGTCTCTGGGGCCAACGTCCTGACTTTC. Amino acids: CSVEVSGANVLTF.

The chain is built from TRBV5-1 and TRBJ2-1; no firm D call. Trimming removed 0 bases at V and 10 bases at J, with 14 bases between. The CDR3 covers 14 residues. CDR1 is SGHRS and CDR2 is YFSETQ in the germline V gene. The CDR3 is CASSLASTSYEQFF. The CDR3 nucleotides are TGCGCCAGCAGCTTGGCCTCTACCTCCTACGAGCAGTTCTTC.

The chain employs TRBV7-9 and TRBJ2-3, with a tentative D call TRBD2 (7 bases). V gave up 6 bases and J gave up 5 bases, with 15 bases separating them. CDR3 length equals 14 residues. Germline V gene lookup returns CDR1 SEHNR and CDR2 FQNEAQ (reference sequence). For the CDR3, the DNA is TGTGCCAGCAGATCCCAGGGGAGGGGAGATACGCAGTATTTT. This gives the protein CASRSQGRGDTQYF.

The chain employs TRBV24-1 and TRBJ2-1; TRBD1 agrees at 9 bases. Germline loops: CDR1 KGHDR, CDR2 SFDVKD. The J segment lost 8 bases and the V segment lost 7 bases, leaving 11 bases of the junction unmatched. This CDR3 spans 15 amino acids. The CDR3 here is CATRFPGTGNDEQFF. CDR3 nucleotide sequence: TGTGCCACCAGATTTCCCGGGACAGGGAACGATGAGCAGTTCTTC.

This clonotype was observed a handful of times. The CDR3 region has the DNA TGCGCCAGCAGCTTGAGGGGACAGGGGGACACAGATACGCAGTATTTT. Residues: CASSLRGQGDTDTQYF. V is TRBV5-1 and J is TRBJ2-3; 11 bases map to TRBD1. The CDR3 contains 16 residues. Looked up from germline, CDR1 is SGHRS and CDR2 is YFSETQ. The V gene end was trimmed by 1 base and the J gene end by 2 bases; junction bases not matched to a gene: 3.